This T cell receptor beta chain came from a study of cytomegalovirus exposure and HLA in healthy donors. On the study more broadly: The approximately 120 validation repertoires matched the 666 first-cohort repertoires in platform, a later analysis reported.

The repertoire was sequenced with immunoSEQ multiplex PCR; TCRdb's copy has only in-frame clones and lacks some. Of 40,000 to 60,000 clones in the sample, approximately 95% were seen once. The sample consisted of PBMCs. This clonotype originated in a woman between 18 and 30 years old in good health and CMV-seropositive.

Here the CDR3 reads CASSLRGGSTGYTF. The CDR3 nucleotides are TGTGCCAGCAGCTTAAGGGGGGGGTCTACGGGCTACACCTTC. The V call is TRBV7-9, the J call TRBJ1-2, with D tentatively TRBD1 (6 bases). Trimming took off 2 bases at V and 8 bases at J, with 15 bases between the two ends. The CDR3 is 14 residues long. Germline loops: CDR1 SEHNR, CDR2 FQNEAQ (reference sequence).